This is a list of T cell receptor beta chains from one sample in a study of CD8 T cells in Susac syndrome. TCRdb ran MiXCR on the immunoSEQ multiplex PCR reads and lists one entry per CDR3 protein. The sample yields 75,000 to 80,000 distinct CDR3 sequences, approximately 93% seen once. What was sequenced was CD8+ T cells from PBMCs. Receptors were obtained from a human donor with Susac syndrome. CDR3s include the opening cysteine and the closing phenylalanine or tryptophan.

V gene	J gene	CDR3 protein
TRBV5-5	TRBJ1-6	CASSSPLENSPLHF
TRBV4-1	TRBJ1-2	CASYSRAGGQGARGYTF
TRBV12-3/TRBV12-4	TRBJ2-3	CASSLYQADTQYF
TRBV6-2/TRBV6-3	TRBJ1-1	CASSLTRDRVGTEAFF
TRBV20-1	TRBJ2-7	CSARDGEGASYEQYF
TRBV15	TRBJ2-3	CATSRRQALSTDTQYF
TRBV6-5	TRBJ1-4	CASSWQDGVNEKLFF
TRBV5-6	TRBJ1-6	CASSLAGSSYNSPLHF
TRBV29-1	TRBJ1-2	CSVAGSRGYTF
TRBV7-9	TRBJ2-3	CASSSTIGGRGNTDTQYF
TRBV7-8	TRBJ2-2	CASSLGFTGELFF
TRBV20-1	TRBJ2-1	CSARDTVSGGWDEQFF
TRBV20-1	TRBJ2-1	CSARDRDLVNEQFF
TRBV4-1	TRBJ2-2	CASSPRDLNTGELFF
TRBV28	TRBJ1-1	CASSLSPPGDTEAFF
TRBV7-9	TRBJ1-6	CASSLGSPLHF
TRBV30	TRBJ1-4	CAWRGTNEKLFF
TRBV7-9	TRBJ2-3	CASSFLGSTSTDTQYF
TRBV20-1	TRBJ2-7	CSARQDYEQYF
TRBV9	TRBJ2-5	CASSVYSGANQETQYF
TRBV7-9	TRBJ1-1	CASSQGVYEAFF
TRBV12-3/TRBV12-4	TRBJ2-4	CASSDGPKNIQYF
TRBV20-1	TRBJ2-1	CSARQGLSSYNEQFF
TRBV24-1	TRBJ2-1	CATSEHVGNEQFF
TRBV2	TRBJ2-7	CASMGTTTYEQYF
TRBV2	TRBJ2-7	CASSTDEQYF
TRBV5-1	TRBJ1-4	CASTPWPSANEKLFF
TRBV27	TRBJ1-2	CASSRGGQWGYTF
TRBV29-1	TRBJ1-1	CSAGRVGRSTEAFF
TRBV30	TRBJ1-1	CAWEPGQNTEAFF
TRBV9	TRBJ1-5	CASSGGNQPQHF
TRBV12-3/TRBV12-4	TRBJ2-1	CASSFVGYNEQFF
TRBV12-5	TRBJ2-1	CASGLFANEQFF
TRBV5-6	TRBJ1-5	CASSPGGASNQPQHF
TRBV20-1	TRBJ2-7	CSARDPQGASYEQYF
TRBV29-1	TRBJ2-1	CSVEGMTSSSYNEQFF
TRBV9	TRBJ2-3	CASSVDREDTQYF
TRBV7-2	TRBJ2-1	CASSARLANEQFF
TRBV24-1	TRBJ2-2	CATSEEGGELFF
TRBV6-2/TRBV6-3	TRBJ2-7	CASRPGLAGTYEQYF
TRBV19	TRBJ1-1	CASIYGGTEAFF
TRBV5-6	TRBJ1-2	CASSLQVGEAVYGYTF
TRBV5-1	TRBJ2-5	CASSLAVAGQETQYF
TRBV29-1	TRBJ1-1	CSARGTALNTEAFF
TRBV28	TRBJ1-4	CASSSRKGGASEKLFF
TRBV20-1	TRBJ1-5	CSAPGQGAKDNQPQHF
TRBV27	TRBJ2-7	CASRIGAGGREQYF
TRBV5-1	TRBJ2-7	CASSLEDTSYEQYF
TRBV28	TRBJ2-3	CASSLGQVTSQTTQYF
TRBV9	TRBJ1-4	CASSVEGSATTYNEKLFF
TRBV7-8	TRBJ2-5	CASSSPGLVDQETQYF
TRBV2	TRBJ2-7	CATPNRQGEQYF
TRBV7-9	TRBJ2-7	CASSSWTGTNTYEQYF
TRBV6-4	TRBJ2-1	CASSVAGGNNEQFF